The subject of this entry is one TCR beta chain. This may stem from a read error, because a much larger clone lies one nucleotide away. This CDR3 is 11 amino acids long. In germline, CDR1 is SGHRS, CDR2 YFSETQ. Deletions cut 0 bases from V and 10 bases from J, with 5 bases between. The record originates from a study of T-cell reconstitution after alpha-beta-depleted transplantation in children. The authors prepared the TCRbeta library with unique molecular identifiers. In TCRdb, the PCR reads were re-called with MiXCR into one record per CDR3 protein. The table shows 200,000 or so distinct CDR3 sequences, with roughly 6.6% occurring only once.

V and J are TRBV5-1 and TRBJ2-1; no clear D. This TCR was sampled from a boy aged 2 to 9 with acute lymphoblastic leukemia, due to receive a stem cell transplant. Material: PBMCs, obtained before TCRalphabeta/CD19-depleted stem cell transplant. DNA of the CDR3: TGCGCCAGCAGCTTGGACTGGGAGCAGTTCTTC. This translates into CASSLDWEQFF.